The TCR beta chain described here comes from a study of breast tumors, draining lymph nodes, adjacent tissues. Points from the study as a whole: Findings are consistent with lymph node origin and intratumoral expansion of most tumor T cells. That most tumor T cells come from lymph nodes remained unproven. Luminal-like breast cancer showed significantly higher tumor–nontumor repertoire similarity than basal-like. Compared with lymph nodes, tumors were less diverse; compared with nontumor tissue, more.

This clonotype has a handful of counts. Its antigen remains unknown. CDR3 length: 16 amino acids. V lost 6 bases, J lost 7 bases, and 24 bases lay in between. TCRdb re-called the multiplex PCR reads through MiXCR, storing one row per CDR3 protein. Of about 170,000 distinct CDR3 sequences detected, about 33% appear once; the ten largest clones hold around 3.5%. Samples came from axillary lymph nodes draining the breast cancer. The source is a female donor with breast cancer. Some clones in this sample may be carry-over from other donors' samples. Sequenced sample: axillary lymph node tissue. The genes are TRBV12-3 or TRBV12-4 and TRBJ2-5; tentatively, D is TRBD1 (8 bases). In DNA form, the CDR3 reads TGTGCCAGCAGGCTAGGACAGGGTTGGGCGGGGGTGACCCAGTACTTC. Translation gives CASRLGQGWAGVTQYF.